A selection of T cell receptor beta chains follows, all from one sample in a study of CD8+CD57+ T cells in acquired aplastic anemia. Each CDR3 protein gets one entry after TCRdb re-called the reads with MiXCR. The sample has approximately 190,000 distinct CDR3 sequences; around 47% are singletons. Sequencing was carried out using sorted CD4+, CD8+, or CD8+CD57+ T cells (not recorded which) from PBMCs. All receptors come from a human donor with aplastic anemia. Each CDR3 is given with its conserved first and last residue. D genes are given only for firm matches. Rows give clone size only sometimes, using once, few, many, or a class for an expanded clone.

TRBD1	TRBV29-1	TRBJ2-5	many	CSVERGQETQYF	TGCAGCGTTGAAAGGGGGCAGGAGACCCAGTACTTC
TRBD1	TRBV5-4	TRBJ2-5	many	CASSRDSQETQYF	TGTGCCAGCAGCAGGGACAGCCAAGAGACCCAGTACTTC
NA	TRBV10-1	TRBJ1-1	few	CASSESLQGWTEAFF	TGCGCCAGCAGTGAGTCTTTACAGGGATGGACTGAAGCTTTCTTT
TRBD2	TRBV5-1	TRBJ2-2	many	CASSQGLVYGELFF	TGCGCCAGCAGCCAGGGACTAGTCTACGGGGAGCTGTTTTTT
TRBD1	TRBV29-1	TRBJ1-2	NA	CSATGTDGYTF	TGCAGCGCGACAGGGACCGATGGCTACACCTTC
TRBD1	TRBV24-1	TRBJ2-5	few	CATSEGTTGGVETQYF	TGTGCCACCAGTGAAGGTACGACAGGGGGCGTAGAGACCCAGTACTTC
NA	TRBV24-1	TRBJ1-5	once	CATSGRADQPQHF	TGTGCCACCAGCGGCAGGGCAGATCAGCCCCAGCATTTT
TRBD2	TRBV7-2	TRBJ2-3	many	CASSLVGAGVPDTQYF	TGTGCCAGCAGCTTAGTTGGGGCGGGAGTCCCAGATACGCAGTATTTT
TRBD1	TRBV7-9	TRBJ1-6	NA	CASSPQGGGGSPLHF	TGTGCCAGCAGCCCACAAGGGGGCGGGGGTTCACCCCTCCACTTT
TRBD1	TRBV6-5	TRBJ1-2	many	CASSSGQGFRGYTF	TGTGCCAGCAGTTCTGGACAGGGTTTCCGTGGCTACACCTTC
TRBD2	TRBV5-1	TRBJ2-7	NA	CASSLDHGRSYEQYF	TGCGCCAGCAGCTTGGATCACGGGAGGTCCTACGAGCAGTACTTC
NA	TRBV5-6	TRBJ1-6	few	CASSSQGLTNSPLHF	TGTGCCAGCAGCTCCCAGGGACTCACTAATTCGCCCCTCCACTTT